This T cell receptor (beta chain) was found in a study of regulatory T cells in long-lasting Graves disease. V lost 1 base to trimming and J lost 3 bases, with 13 bases between them. The CDR3 consists of 15 residues. Germline CDR1 PRHDT, CDR2 FYEKMQ (reference sequence). Ten or more counts support this clonotype. What it recognizes is unknown. Sample time point: newly diagnosed GD, antithyroid drugs for less than 3 months. The TCR library used RNA extracted from PBMCs. General observations from the study: There were preferences for TRBV28, TRBJ1-2 and TRBJ2-5 in persistent disease.

For TCR beta, libraries came from iRepertoire HTBI primers and Arm-PCR of CDR3 regions. MiXCR, run by TCRdb on the multiplex PCR reads, gives a single entry per CDR3 protein. The sample lists around 450,000 distinct CDR3 sequences; 14% to 15% were seen once. Another study also made use of these data, one on T cells in Graves' hyperthyroidism and ophthalmopathy. From that second work: In patients aged 18 to 65, hyperthyroidism was newly diagnosed, with duration under 2 months.

J is TRBJ2-7 and V is TRBV13; D is unclear. The sequence was collected from a woman in her thirties or forties with Graves disease. This material consisted of peripheral blood mononuclear cells (PBMCs), taken at new diagnosis, from a patient treated with antithyroid drugs. CDR3: CASSLDGANHYEQYF. In DNA, the CDR3 is TGTGCCAGCAGCTTAGATGGCGCGAACCACTACGAGCAGTACTTC.